This entry is about one TCR beta chain. Its antigen remains unknown. CDR3 length equals 14 residues. The sample originates from a study of PD-L1 blockade in urothelial cancer. Study-wide background: Between 0 and 3 chemotherapy regimens preceded treatment for each patient. Blood was subjected to analysis at 3 weeks (second dose) and 6 weeks following treatment start. Findings of the study overall: At 3 weeks on treatment, tumor-associated clones expanded more with durable benefit.

Some clones are missing from TCRdb's copy, which holds only in-frame ones; the method was immunoSEQ multiplex PCR. The data show over 75,000 clones, with 85% to 90% seen just once and around 14% held by the top ten. The time point: pretreatment peripheral blood. V usage is TRBV12-1 and J usage is TRBJ1-5; the table's D call TRBD1 went unverified against the DNA. TRBV12-1 is flagged as a pseudogene. This receptor was identified in a man aged 55-75 years with urothelial cancer. Here the sequenced sample was PBMCs, taken around atezolizumab (anti-PD-L1) treatment. CDR3 coding DNA: TGTGCCAGCAGCTCGGGACAGGGTAATCAGCCCCAGCATTTT. Protein: CASSSGQGNQPQHF.